This TCR beta chain was captured in a study of beta chain features in type 1 diabetes (dated by TCRdb to between 2018 and 2020). Background on the whole study: Mean age, gender distribution, total cell number and subset yield did not differ between patients and healthy donors. In the study, TCRB repertoires of sorted circulating CD4+ T cell subsets from recently diagnosed type 1 diabetes patients were compared with those of matched healthy donors. Naive and central memory subsets were obtained from all 30 or so donors, but regulatory and stem cell-like memory subsets were isolated from only 8 patients and 8 healthy donors. A total of roughly 110 million sorted cells were examined across all samples, and the number of cells per subset was strongly correlated with RNA yield. Points the paper makes about the study in general: At VDJ recombination sites, type 1 diabetes patients had fewer insertions and more deleted nucleotides, which implies abnormalities in thymic rearrangement. A moderate but significant shortening of TCRB CDR3 length was observed in type 1 diabetes patients in all four CD4+ subsets. Because small numbers of individuals were included in the HLA sub-analyses, any influence of HLA type on TCRB rearrangement was left unresolved. Naive, central memory and regulatory TCRB repertoires appeared to be more similar among patients than among healthy donors. PCR might favor shorter templates, but patient and control samples were amplified and corrected together, so any skew would affect both groups equally. Because cDNA rather than genomic DNA was sequenced, highly expressing activated cells could have been over-represented, although no difference in activation and CD3 levels was found between groups.

Each donor gave one peripheral blood draw, approximately 110 mL on average, collected into heparinised tubes. Naive, central memory, regulatory and stem cell-like memory CD4+ T cells were sorted on a BD FACSAria II using a panel including CD45RO, CCR7, CD25, CD127, CD95 and CD27. All sorted populations exceeded 95% purity. Right away, PBMCs were isolated by Lymphoprep density gradient centrifugation and were stained directly, with no culture step. So that batch effects would be minimized, each experiment stained and sorted samples in pairs, pairing one healthy donor with one patient. The entire amount of isolated RNA was reverse transcribed using the High Capacity cDNA Reverse Transcription Kit, so the sequenced TCRB transcripts were expressed ones. Deep immunoSEQ sequencing was applied to naive, central memory and regulatory T cell samples, giving an average of roughly 3.6 million total reads per sample. Sorted cells were lysed in RLT buffer, and RNA was extracted using DNase-treated RNeasy Micro or Mini kits according to cell number. Each cell subset was processed separately to prevent cross-contamination, with patient and healthy donor samples processed together. The immunoSEQ multiplex PCR was used to amplify TCRB sequences from cDNA, generating 87-bp fragments that spanned the CDR3 region. Sequencing of the amplicons was performed on the Illumina HiSeq platform. Per the original workflow: Synthetic template baselines were used to correct PCR bias computationally, reads within Hamming distance 2 were collapsed together, and singletons that could not be merged were discarded. Reads were aligned against IMGT so that V, D and J genes, CDR3 length and insertions or deletions at six rearrangement sites could be assigned. Within each subset, clonotype counts were normalized to sorted cell number, after which true diversity and Gini coefficients were computed with the tcR R package. Repertoire sharing was quantified using the overlap coefficient calculated on TCRB nucleotide sequences. As a proxy for the pre-selection repertoire, out-of-frame TCRB sequences from naive cells were analyzed. Here the immuneACCESS table is served through TCRdb, limited to in-frame sequences with V and J called. Missing clones are a known gap in these copies; in checked studies unresolved V genes cover under half, and the rest lacks a known reason. The DNA was the basis for D and trimming; V, J and clone size are from that table. This sample has about 640,000 clones in its table, and roughly 12% of those were observed once. The ten largest clones capture more than 0.09% of the sample.

This clone showed up just a few times. Its cognate antigen has yet to be identified. Per-base qualities were not stored, and no clone one base away is much larger. There are 15 amino acids in the CDR3, from cysteine to phenylalanine inclusive. The only DNA kept is the CDR3, 45 bases in frame from the first base. V was cut back by 4 bases and J by 2 bases, leaving a gap of 9 bases between them. Via the germline V gene, CDR1 is MNHEY and CDR2 SVGAGI. This clonotype was sampled from a man aged 25 to 40 with type 1 diabetes. This chain is built from TRBV6-5 and TRBJ2-6, with an unclear D gene assignment. Sequencing input: naive CD4+ T cells from blood. Read against the paper, the sample's cell subset or site label means: true naive CD4+ T cells. The DNA sequence follows: TGTGCCAGCAGTTCTGGATCGCCTGGGGCCAACGTCCTGACTTTC. This translates into CASSSGSPGANVLTF.